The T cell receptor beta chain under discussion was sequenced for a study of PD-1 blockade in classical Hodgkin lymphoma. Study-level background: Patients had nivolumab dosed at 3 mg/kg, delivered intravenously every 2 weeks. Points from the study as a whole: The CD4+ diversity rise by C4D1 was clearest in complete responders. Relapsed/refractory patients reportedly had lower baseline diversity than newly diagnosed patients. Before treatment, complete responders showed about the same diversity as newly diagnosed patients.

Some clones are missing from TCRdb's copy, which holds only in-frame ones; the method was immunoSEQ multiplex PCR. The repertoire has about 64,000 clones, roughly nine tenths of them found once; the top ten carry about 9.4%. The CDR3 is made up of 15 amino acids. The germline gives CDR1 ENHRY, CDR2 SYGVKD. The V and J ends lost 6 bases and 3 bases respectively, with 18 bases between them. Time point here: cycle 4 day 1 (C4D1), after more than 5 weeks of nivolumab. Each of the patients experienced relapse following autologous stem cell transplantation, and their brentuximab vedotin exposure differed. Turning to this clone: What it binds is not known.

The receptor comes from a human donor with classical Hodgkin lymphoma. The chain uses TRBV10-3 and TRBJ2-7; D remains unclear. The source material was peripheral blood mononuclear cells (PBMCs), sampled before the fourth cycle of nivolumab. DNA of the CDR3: TGTGCCATCAGGTTACACAGTCGAGGAGTCTACGAGCAGTACTTC. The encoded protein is CAIRLHSRGVYEQYF.